This T cell receptor beta chain was recorded in a study of T cell responses to AZD1222 COVID-19 vaccine. On the study more broadly: Pooling was applied to second doses at about 4 or about 12 weeks.

The protocol was immunoSEQ multiplex PCR, while the TCRdb copy is restricted to in-frame clones and leaves out a portion. Among about 140,000 clones listed, 88% were seen once. This CDR3 region has 13 residues. The V end was cut by 2 bases, the J end by 2 bases, with 7 bases between. Germline CDR1 reads SGDLS; CDR2 reads YYNGEE. This receptor was taken from an adult in good health. This chain connects TRBV9 to TRBJ1-2, with D possibly being TRBD1 (5 bases). The source material was peripheral blood, sampled on day 0 of AZD1222 vaccination. CDR3 DNA sequence: TGTGCCAGCAGCGTCCAGGGAAACTATGGCTACACCTTC. Protein sequence: CASSVQGNYGYTF.